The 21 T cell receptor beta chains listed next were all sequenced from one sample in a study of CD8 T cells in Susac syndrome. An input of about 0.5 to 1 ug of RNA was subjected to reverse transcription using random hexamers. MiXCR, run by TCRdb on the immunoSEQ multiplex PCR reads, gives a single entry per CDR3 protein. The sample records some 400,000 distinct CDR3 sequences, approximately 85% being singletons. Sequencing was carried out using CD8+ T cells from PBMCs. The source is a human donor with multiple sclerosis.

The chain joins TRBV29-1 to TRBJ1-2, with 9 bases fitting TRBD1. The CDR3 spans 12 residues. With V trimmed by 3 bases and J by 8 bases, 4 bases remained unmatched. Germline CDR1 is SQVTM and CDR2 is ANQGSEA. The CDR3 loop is CSVEDRGQGYTF. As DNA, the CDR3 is TGCAGCGTTGAGGACAGGGGACAGGGCTACACCTTC.

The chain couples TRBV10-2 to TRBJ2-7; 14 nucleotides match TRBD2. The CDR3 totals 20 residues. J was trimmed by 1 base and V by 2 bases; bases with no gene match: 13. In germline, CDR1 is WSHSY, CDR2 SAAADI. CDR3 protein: CASSEADPGLAGDRSYEQYF. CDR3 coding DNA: TGCGCCAGCAGTGAGGCGGATCCGGGACTAGCGGGAGATAGGTCCTACGAGCAGTACTTC.

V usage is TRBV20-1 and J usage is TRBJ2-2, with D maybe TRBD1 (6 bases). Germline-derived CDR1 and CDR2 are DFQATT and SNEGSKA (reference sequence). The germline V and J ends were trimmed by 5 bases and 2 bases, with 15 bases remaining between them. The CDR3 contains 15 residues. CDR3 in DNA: TGCAGTGCTTGGACAGAACTATCAAACACCGGGGAGCTGTTTTTT. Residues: CSAWTELSNTGELFF.

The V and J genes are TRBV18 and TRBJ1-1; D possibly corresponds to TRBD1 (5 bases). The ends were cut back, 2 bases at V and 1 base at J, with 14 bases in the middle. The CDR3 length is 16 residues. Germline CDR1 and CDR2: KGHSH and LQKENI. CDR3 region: CASSPGQGVGNTEAFF. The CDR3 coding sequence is TGTGCCAGCTCACCAGGGCAAGGGGTGGGGAACACTGAAGCTTTCTTT.

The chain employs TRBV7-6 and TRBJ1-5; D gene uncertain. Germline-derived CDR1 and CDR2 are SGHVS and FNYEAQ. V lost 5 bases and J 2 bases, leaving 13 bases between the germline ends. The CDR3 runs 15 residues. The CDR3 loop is CASSLHDGGNQPQHF. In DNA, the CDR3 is TGTGCCAGCAGCCTCCACGACGGGGGCAATCAGCCCCAGCATTTT.

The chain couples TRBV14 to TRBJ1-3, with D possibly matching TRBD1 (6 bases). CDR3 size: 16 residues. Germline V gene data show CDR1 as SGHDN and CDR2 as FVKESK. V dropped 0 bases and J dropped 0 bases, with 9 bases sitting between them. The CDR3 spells CASSQETTGSGNTIYF. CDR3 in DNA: TGTGCCAGCAGCCAAGAAACGACAGGCTCTGGAAACACCATATATTTT.

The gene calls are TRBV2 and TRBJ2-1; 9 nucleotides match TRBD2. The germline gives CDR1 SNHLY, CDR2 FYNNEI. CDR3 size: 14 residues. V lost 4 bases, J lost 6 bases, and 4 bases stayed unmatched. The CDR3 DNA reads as TGTGCCAGCAGTGTGGCTAGCGGGGTCAATGAGCAGTTCTTC. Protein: CASSVASGVNEQFF.

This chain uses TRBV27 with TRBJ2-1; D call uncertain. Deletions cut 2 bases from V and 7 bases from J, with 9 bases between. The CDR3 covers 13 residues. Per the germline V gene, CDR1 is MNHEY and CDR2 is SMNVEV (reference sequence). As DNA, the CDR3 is TGTGCCAGCAGTTTAAACTCGGAGAATGAGCAGTTCTTC. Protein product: CASSLNSENEQFF.

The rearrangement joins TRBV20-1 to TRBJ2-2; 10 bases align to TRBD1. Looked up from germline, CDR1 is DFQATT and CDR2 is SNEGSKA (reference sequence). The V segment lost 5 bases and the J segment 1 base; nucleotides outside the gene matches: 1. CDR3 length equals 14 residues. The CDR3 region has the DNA TGCAGTGCTTGGGACAGGGGGAACACCGGGGAGCTGTTTTTT. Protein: CSAWDRGNTGELFF.

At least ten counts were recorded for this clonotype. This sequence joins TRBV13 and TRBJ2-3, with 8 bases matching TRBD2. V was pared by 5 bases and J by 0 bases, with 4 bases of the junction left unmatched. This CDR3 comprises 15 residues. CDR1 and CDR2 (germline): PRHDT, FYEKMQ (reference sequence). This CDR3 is CASSDERESTDTQYF. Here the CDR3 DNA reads TGTGCCAGCAGCGACGAGCGGGAGAGCACAGATACGCAGTATTTT.

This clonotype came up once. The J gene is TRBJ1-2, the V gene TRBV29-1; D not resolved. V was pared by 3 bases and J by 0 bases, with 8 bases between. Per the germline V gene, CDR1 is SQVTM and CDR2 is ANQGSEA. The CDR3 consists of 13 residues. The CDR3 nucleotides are TGCAGCGTTGAGGCGAACTCTAACTATGGCTACACCTTC. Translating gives CSVEANSNYGYTF.

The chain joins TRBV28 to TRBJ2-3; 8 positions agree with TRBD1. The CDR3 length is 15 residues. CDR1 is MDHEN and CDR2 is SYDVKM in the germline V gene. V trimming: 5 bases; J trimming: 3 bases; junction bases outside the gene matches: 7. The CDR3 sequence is CASSPTGGLTDTQYF. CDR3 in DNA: TGTGCCAGCAGTCCTACAGGGGGGCTGACAGATACGCAGTATTTT. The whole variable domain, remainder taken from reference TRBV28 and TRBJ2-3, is DVKVTQSSRYLVKRTGEKVFLECVQDMDHENMFWYRQDPGLGLRLIYFSYDVKMKEKGDIPEGYSVSREKKERFSLILESASTNQTSMYLCASSPTGGLTDTQYFGPGTRLTVL.

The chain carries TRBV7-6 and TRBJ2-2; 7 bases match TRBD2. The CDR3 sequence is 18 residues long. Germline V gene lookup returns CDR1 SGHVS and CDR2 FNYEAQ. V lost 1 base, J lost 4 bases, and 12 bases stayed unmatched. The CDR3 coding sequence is TGTGCCAGCAGCTTAGTGCCCAGCGGGACCCCCCCCACCGGGGAGCTGTTTTTT. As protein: CASSLVPSGTPPTGELFF.

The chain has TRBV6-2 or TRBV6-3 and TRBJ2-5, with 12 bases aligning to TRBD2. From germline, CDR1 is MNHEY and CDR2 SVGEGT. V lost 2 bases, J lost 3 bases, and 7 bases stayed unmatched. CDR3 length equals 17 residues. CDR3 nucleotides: TGTGCCAGCAGTTACGTGCCTAGCGGGGGGGCCGAAGAGACCCAGTACTTC. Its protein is CASSYVPSGGAEETQYF.

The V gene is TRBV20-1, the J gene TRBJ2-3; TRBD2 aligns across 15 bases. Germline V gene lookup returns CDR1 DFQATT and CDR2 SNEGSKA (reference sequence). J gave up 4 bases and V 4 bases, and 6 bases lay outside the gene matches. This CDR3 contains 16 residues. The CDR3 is CSAKGLAGGPPDTQYF. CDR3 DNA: TGCAGTGCTAAAGGACTAGCGGGAGGGCCCCCAGATACGCAGTATTTT.

DNA of the CDR3: TGTGCCAGCTCCCCCCAGTTCTCGGAGCTGAACACTGAAGCTTTCTTT. The encoded protein is CASSPQFSELNTEAFF. The chain combines TRBV28 with TRBJ1-1, with D unresolved. CDR3 length equals 16 residues. The germline V and J ends were trimmed by 8 bases and 0 bases, with 19 bases remaining between them. In germline, CDR1 is MDHEN, CDR2 SYDVKM.

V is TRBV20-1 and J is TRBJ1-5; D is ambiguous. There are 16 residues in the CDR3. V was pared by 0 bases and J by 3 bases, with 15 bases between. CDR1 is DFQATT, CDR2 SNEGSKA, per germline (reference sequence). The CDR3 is CSARDEAALINQPQHF. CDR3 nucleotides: TGCAGTGCTAGAGATGAAGCGGCGCTGATCAATCAGCCCCAGCATTTT.

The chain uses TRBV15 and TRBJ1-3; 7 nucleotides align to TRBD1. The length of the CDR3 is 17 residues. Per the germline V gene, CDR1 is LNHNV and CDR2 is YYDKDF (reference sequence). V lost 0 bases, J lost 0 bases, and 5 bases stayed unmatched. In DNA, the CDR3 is TGTGCCACCAGCAGAGATGGGACAGAATACTCTGGAAACACCATATATTTT. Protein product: CATSRDGTEYSGNTIYF.

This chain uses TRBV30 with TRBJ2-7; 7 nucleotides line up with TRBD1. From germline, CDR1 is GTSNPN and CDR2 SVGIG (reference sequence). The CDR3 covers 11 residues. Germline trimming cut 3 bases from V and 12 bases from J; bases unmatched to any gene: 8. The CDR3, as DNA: TGTGCCTGGAGCACAGGGACAGCGCCGTACTTC. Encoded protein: CAWSTGTAPYF.

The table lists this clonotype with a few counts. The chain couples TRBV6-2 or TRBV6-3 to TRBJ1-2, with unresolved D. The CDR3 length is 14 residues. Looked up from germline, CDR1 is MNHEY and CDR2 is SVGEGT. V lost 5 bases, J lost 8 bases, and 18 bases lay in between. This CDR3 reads CASSPPGSGLGYTF. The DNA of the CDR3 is TGTGCCAGCAGTCCTCCCGGCTCGGGTTTGGGCTACACCTTC.

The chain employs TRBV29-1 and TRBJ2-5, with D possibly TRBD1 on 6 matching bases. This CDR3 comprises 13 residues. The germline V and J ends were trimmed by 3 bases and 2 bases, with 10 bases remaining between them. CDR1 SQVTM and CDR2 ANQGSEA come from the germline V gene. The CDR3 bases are TGCAGCGTTGATAAGGGGGAGCAAGAGACCCAGTACTTC. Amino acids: CSVDKGEQETQYF.